These T cell receptor beta chains were read from a single sample in a study of cytomegalovirus exposure and HLA in healthy donors. Generated by immunoSEQ multiplex PCR, the TCRdb table keeps only in-frame clones and is missing some. The data contain 85,000 to 100,000 clones, 77% of them seen just once; the ten biggest clones take up roughly 4.5%. The sequencing input was PBMCs. Receptors originate from a middle-aged woman in good health and CMV-seronegative. The CDR3 runs from the conserved cysteine through the conserved F or W. Each record gives: J gene, V gene, clone size, D gene, CDR3 protein, CDR3 DNA. The D gene is left open where the match is weak. Some rows have no size entry. The others give once, few or many, or a class for an expanded clone.

j_gene: TRBJ2-3; v_gene: TRBV2; abundance: -; d_gene: -; CDR3aa: CASRLVRTDTQYF; CDR3nt: TGTGCCAGCCGACTCGTTAGGACAGATACGCAGTATTTT
j_gene: TRBJ1-5; v_gene: TRBV10-1; abundance: -; d_gene: TRBD1; CDR3aa: CANRDRASNQPQHF; CDR3nt: TGCGCCAACAGGGACAGGGCGAGCAATCAGCCCCAGCATTTT
j_gene: TRBJ2-7; v_gene: TRBV7-9; abundance: -; d_gene: TRBD1; CDR3aa: CASSFRDSPYEQYF; CDR3nt: TGTGCCAGCAGCTTCCGGGACAGCCCCTACGAGCAGTACTTC
j_gene: TRBJ2-2; v_gene: TRBV27; abundance: -; d_gene: -; CDR3aa: CASRHGRGYASGELFF; CDR3nt: TGTGCCAGCAGACATGGAAGGGGATATGCTAGTGGGGAGCTGTTTTTT
j_gene: TRBJ1-2; v_gene: TRBV5-1; abundance: -; d_gene: TRBD1; CDR3aa: CASSSGQGYGYTF; CDR3nt: TGCGCCAGCAGTTCGGGACAGGGATATGGCTACACCTTC
j_gene: TRBJ1-1; v_gene: TRBV7-9; abundance: -; d_gene: TRBD1; CDR3aa: CASSFRDSETEAFF; CDR3nt: TGTGCCAGCAGCTTCCGGGACAGCGAAACTGAAGCTTTCTTT
j_gene: TRBJ2-5; v_gene: TRBV2; abundance: -; d_gene: -; CDR3aa: CASRGNQETQYF; CDR3nt: TGTGCCAGCCGCGGGAACCAAGAGACCCAGTACTTC
j_gene: TRBJ2-7; v_gene: TRBV5-1; abundance: -; d_gene: TRBD1; CDR3aa: CASSLGGQVYGEQYF; CDR3nt: TGCGCCAGCAGCTTGGGGGGACAGGTTTATGGCGAGCAGTACTTC
j_gene: TRBJ1-1; v_gene: TRBV5-1; abundance: -; d_gene: -; CDR3aa: CASSLDRRRNTEAFF; CDR3nt: TGCGCCAGCAGCTTGGACAGGCGACGGAACACTGAAGCTTTCTTT
j_gene: TRBJ1-2; v_gene: TRBV7-9; abundance: -; d_gene: -; CDR3aa: CASSLVVPLHGYTF; CDR3nt: TGTGCCAGCAGCTTAGTTGTTCCCCTACATGGCTACACCTTC
j_gene: TRBJ1-1; v_gene: TRBV12-5; abundance: few; d_gene: -; CDR3aa: CASGLASGVNTEAFF; CDR3nt: TGTGCTAGTGGTTTGGCCAGCGGAGTGAACACTGAAGCTTTCTTT
j_gene: TRBJ1-3; v_gene: TRBV6-6; abundance: -; d_gene: -; CDR3aa: CASNRQFSGNTIYF; CDR3nt: TGTGCCAGCAACCGACAGTTCTCTGGAAACACCATATATTTT
j_gene: TRBJ1-2; v_gene: TRBV29-1; abundance: -; d_gene: TRBD1; CDR3aa: CSARQGAHYGYTF; CDR3nt: TGCAGCGCACGACAGGGGGCCCACTATGGCTACACCTTC
j_gene: TRBJ1-2; v_gene: TRBV18; abundance: -; d_gene: -; CDR3aa: CASSPERRYGYTF; CDR3nt: TGTGCCAGCTCACCAGAGCGTCGCTATGGCTACACCTTC
j_gene: TRBJ1-2; v_gene: TRBV6-1; abundance: few; d_gene: -; CDR3aa: CASRLDRSYGYTF; CDR3nt: TGTGCCAGCAGACTGGACAGAAGCTATGGCTACACCTTC
j_gene: TRBJ1-4; v_gene: TRBV7-8; abundance: -; d_gene: -; CDR3aa: CASSFDAGITEKLFF; CDR3nt: TGTGCCAGCAGCTTCGATGCAGGGATTACTGAAAAACTGTTTTTT
j_gene: TRBJ2-7; v_gene: TRBV4-1; abundance: few; d_gene: TRBD1; CDR3aa: CASSLQATGGYEQYF; CDR3nt: TGCGCCAGCAGCCTCCAGGCAACAGGGGGGTACGAGCAGTACTTC
j_gene: TRBJ2-2; v_gene: TRBV5-1; abundance: -; d_gene: -; CDR3aa: CASSVGQTGELFF; CDR3nt: TGCGCCAGCAGCGTCGGACAGACCGGGGAGCTGTTTTTT
j_gene: TRBJ1-4; v_gene: TRBV4-1; abundance: -; d_gene: TRBD1; CDR3aa: CASSPVKDRVSNEKLFF; CDR3nt: TGCGCCAGCAGCCCTGTCAAGGACAGGGTGTCTAATGAAAAACTGTTTTTT
j_gene: TRBJ1-4; v_gene: TRBV27; abundance: few; d_gene: -; CDR3aa: CASSLSFKRRATNEKLFF; CDR3nt: TGTGCCAGCAGTTTATCGTTTAAGAGGAGAGCAACTAATGAAAAACTGTTTTTT
j_gene: TRBJ1-2; v_gene: TRBV7-2; abundance: once; d_gene: -; CDR3aa: CASSLVGGDPIANYGYTF; CDR3nt: TGTGCCAGCAGCTTAGTAGGGGGGGACCCTATAGCTAACTATGGCTACACCTTC
j_gene: TRBJ1-5; v_gene: TRBV5-6; abundance: -; d_gene: -; CDR3aa: CASSSQGYGQPQHF; CDR3nt: TGTGCCAGCAGCTCTCAGGGGTATGGGCAGCCCCAGCATTTT
j_gene: TRBJ1-2; v_gene: TRBV2; abundance: -; d_gene: -; CDR3aa: CASSDWGLIEGTLDGYTF; CDR3nt: TGTGCCAGCAGTGATTGGGGGCTTATCGAGGGAACTCTGGATGGCTACACCTTC
j_gene: TRBJ1-2; v_gene: TRBV5-1; abundance: -; d_gene: -; CDR3aa: CASSEGHPRSYTF; CDR3nt: TGCGCCAGCAGCGAGGGACACCCTAGGAGCTACACCTTC
j_gene: TRBJ2-7; v_gene: TRBV6-1; abundance: -; d_gene: TRBD1; CDR3aa: CASSVLWTGSYEQYF; CDR3nt: TGTGCCAGCAGTGTTTTATGGACAGGATCCTACGAGCAGTACTTC
j_gene: TRBJ2-1; v_gene: TRBV10-2; abundance: -; d_gene: TRBD2; CDR3aa: CASRTLAGDQFF; CDR3nt: TGCGCCAGCAGAACCCTAGCGGGGGATCAGTTCTTC
j_gene: TRBJ1-1; v_gene: TRBV18; abundance: -; d_gene: -; CDR3aa: CASSPSEGMGTEAFF; CDR3nt: TGTGCCAGCTCCCCCAGTGAGGGTATGGGCACTGAAGCTTTCTTT
j_gene: TRBJ2-7; v_gene: TRBV6-1; abundance: -; d_gene: -; CDR3aa: CASRVSGDEQYF; CDR3nt: TGTGCCAGCAGGGTTAGCGGAGACGAGCAGTACTTC
j_gene: TRBJ2-1; v_gene: TRBV5-6; abundance: -; d_gene: -; CDR3aa: CASSGGSTYNEQFF; CDR3nt: TGTGCCAGCAGTGGGGGGTCGACTTACAATGAGCAGTTCTTC
j_gene: TRBJ2-5; v_gene: TRBV29-1; abundance: -; d_gene: -; CDR3aa: CSVQEGRETQYF; CDR3nt: TGCAGCGTTCAGGAAGGGAGAGAGACCCAGTACTTC
j_gene: TRBJ1-1; v_gene: TRBV7-2; abundance: -; d_gene: TRBD1; CDR3aa: CASSLYRGRSSTEAFF; CDR3nt: TGTGCCAGCAGCCTCTACAGGGGGCGGTCGAGCACTGAAGCTTTCTTT
j_gene: TRBJ2-7; v_gene: TRBV25-1; abundance: -; d_gene: TRBD2; CDR3aa: CASSSLGRGDYEQYF; CDR3nt: TGTGCCAGCAGTTCCCTTGGGCGGGGGGACTACGAGCAGTACTTC
j_gene: TRBJ1-1; v_gene: TRBV5-1; abundance: few; d_gene: -; CDR3aa: CASTRQDGRTEAFF; CDR3nt: TGCGCCAGCACCAGACAGGACGGGAGGACTGAAGCTTTCTTT
j_gene: TRBJ2-7; v_gene: TRBV5-1; abundance: -; d_gene: TRBD2; CDR3aa: CASSLGYGGASVEQYF; CDR3nt: TGCGCCAGCAGTCTGGGATACGGGGGGGCCTCGGTCGAGCAGTACTTC
j_gene: TRBJ2-1; v_gene: TRBV2; abundance: -; d_gene: TRBD1; CDR3aa: CASSENRGYYNEQFF; CDR3nt: TGTGCCAGCAGCGAAAACAGGGGCTACTACAATGAGCAGTTCTTC
j_gene: TRBJ1-1; v_gene: TRBV6-1; abundance: -; d_gene: -; CDR3aa: CASSAAGTANTEAFF; CDR3nt: TGTGCCAGCAGCGCTGCCGGGACTGCGAACACTGAAGCTTTCTTT